Listed below are T cell receptor beta chains from one sample, sequenced in a study of cytomegalovirus exposure and HLA in healthy donors. This table comes from immunoSEQ multiplex PCR, and its TCRdb copy is limited to in-frame clones, with some not included. The table lists 74,000 or so clones, roughly 80% of them singletons. Sequencing was done on a sample of PBMCs. These receptor sequences come from a woman aged 40 to 50 in good health and CMV-seropositive. Each CDR3 is given with its conserved first and last residue. The D gene is left open where the match is weak. Size is omitted from some rows. Given values are once, few, many or a class for expanded clones.

j_call clone_size d_call v_call cdr3_aa cdr3_nt
TRBJ1-2 few - TRBV6-1 CASSEYGADYGYTF TGTGCCAGCAGTGAATATGGGGCAGACTATGGCTACACCTTC
TRBJ2-1 - TRBD2 TRBV15 CATSRGRLALLNEQFF TGTGCCACCAGCAGGGGAAGACTAGCTCTCCTGAATGAGCAGTTCTTC
TRBJ1-4 - - TRBV2 CASKPGLTNEKLFF TGTGCCAGCAAACCGGGACTTACTAATGAAAAACTGTTTTTT
TRBJ1-5 once - TRBV7-8 CASSALGGGRGQPQHF TGTGCCAGCAGCGCCCTCGGGGGGGGTCGGGGTCAGCCCCAGCATTTT
TRBJ2-1 - - TRBV28 CASSSRQLGRNEQFF TGTGCCAGCAGTTCTCGACAGCTCGGTCGGAATGAGCAGTTCTTC
TRBJ2-7 once TRBD2 TRBV30 CAWSRTSGSNFYERYF TGTGCCTGGAGTAGGACTAGCGGGAGTAACTTCTACGAGCGGTACTTC
TRBJ2-7 - - TRBV29-1 CSVAWGGYEQYF TGCAGCGTTGCCTGGGGAGGCTACGAGCAGTACTTC
TRBJ2-7 - TRBD2 TRBV9 CASSEGTILSYEQYF TGTGCCAGCAGCGAGGGGACTATCCTCTCTTACGAGCAGTACTTC
TRBJ2-1 - - TRBV30 CAWSGRGVVNEQFF TGTGCCTGGAGCGGCAGGGGGGTGGTCAATGAGCAGTTCTTC
TRBJ1-5 - - TRBV2 CASRTDRSNQPQHF TGTGCCAGCAGGACAGACAGAAGCAATCAGCCCCAGCATTTT
TRBJ1-1 - - TRBV30 CAWSSGSLAFF TGTGCCTGGAGTTCCGGGAGTCTGGCTTTCTTT
TRBJ2-5 - TRBD2 TRBV9 CASIIYPGTSGGAKTQYF TGTGCCAGCATCATTTACCCCGGGACTAGCGGGGGGGCAAAGACCCAGTACTTC
TRBJ2-3 - - TRBV5-4 CASSLPGGGTTDTQYF TGTGCCAGCAGCCTCCCGGGGGGCGGGACCACAGATACGCAGTATTTT
TRBJ2-1 once TRBD2 TRBV13 CASGFLPAGGSLVEQFF TGTGCCAGCGGCTTCCTCCCAGCGGGGGGCTCCTTGGTTGAGCAGTTCTTC
TRBJ1-2 - TRBD1 TRBV7-6 CASRGQGAYGYTF TGTGCCAGCAGGGGACAGGGGGCCTATGGCTACACCTTC
TRBJ1-2 - TRBD1 TRBV19 CASSIFSGGDYGYTF TGTGCCAGTAGTATATTCTCAGGGGGCGATTATGGCTACACCTTC
TRBJ2-6 - TRBD1 TRBV5-1 CASSLNGQGAYGANVLTF TGCGCCAGCAGCTTGAACGGACAGGGGGCGTATGGGGCCAACGTCCTGACTTTC
TRBJ1-5 - TRBD1 TRBV7-9 CASSLGQGEAQPQHF TGTGCCAGCAGCTTAGGACAGGGCGAAGCTCAGCCCCAGCATTTT
TRBJ2-5 - - TRBV5-4 CASSLAGVGAQYF TGTGCCAGCAGCCTCGCTGGGGTCGGGGCCCAGTACTTC
TRBJ1-5 - - TRBV28 CASSSYQPQHF TGTGCCAGCAGTTCTTATCAGCCCCAGCATTTT
TRBJ2-2 few TRBD1 TRBV29-1 CSVLGQGAGELFF TGCAGCGTGCTGGGACAGGGGGCCGGGGAGCTGTTTTTT
TRBJ2-2 once TRBD1 TRBV30 CAWNRGLQSGELFF TGTGCCTGGAACAGGGGGCTTCAATCCGGGGAGCTGTTTTTT
TRBJ2-7 once - TRBV2 CASSAPSRWEQYF TGTGCCAGCAGTGCCCCATCCCGGTGGGAGCAGTACTTC
TRBJ2-1 - TRBD2 TRBV7-9 CASSLALAGDNEQFF TGTGCCAGCAGCTTAGCCCTAGCGGGAGACAATGAGCAGTTCTTC
TRBJ1-2 few TRBD1 TRBV2 CASSAGQVGGYTF TGTGCCAGCAGTGCCGGACAGGTCGGGGGCTACACCTTC
TRBJ1-1 once - TRBV28 CASREPGQNTEAFF TGTGCCAGCAGAGAACCAGGTCAGAACACTGAAGCTTTCTTT
TRBJ1-5 - TRBD1 TRBV27 CASSQGGGRVILWHF TGTGCCAGCAGCCAAGGAGGGGGCCGTGTAATACTTTGGCATTTT
TRBJ2-2 - TRBD1 TRBV29-1 CSVRTRQGNTGELFF TGCAGCGTTCGAACAAGACAGGGGAACACCGGGGAGCTGTTTTTT
TRBJ2-5 few - TRBV7-2 CASSLAAVEETQYF TGTGCCAGCAGCTTAGCGGCGGTGGAGGAGACCCAGTACTTC
TRBJ2-1 few TRBD2 TRBV4-1 CASSHKSLGTSYSDEQFF TGCGCCAGCAGCCACAAGTCCCTTGGGACTAGTTATTCTGATGAGCAGTTCTTC
TRBJ1-6 - - TRBV6-5 CASSTHRNDNSPLHF TGTGCCAGCAGTACGCACAGGAATGATAATTCACCCCTCCACTTT
TRBJ1-4 - - TRBV14 CASSREGANEKLFF TGTGCCAGCAGTCGGGAAGGCGCTAATGAAAAACTGTTTTTT
TRBJ2-1 few TRBD2 TRBV30 CAWSVGGRSYNEQFF TGTGCCTGGAGTGTGGGAGGGAGGTCCTACAATGAGCAGTTCTTC
TRBJ1-1 - - TRBV30 CAYKDRVLNTEAFF TGTGCCTATAAGGACAGAGTTCTGAACACTGAAGCTTTCTTT
TRBJ2-1 - TRBD2 TRBV4-1 CASSRELAGLVNEQFF TGCGCCAGCAGCCGGGAGCTAGCGGGGCTTGTTAATGAGCAGTTCTTC
TRBJ1-4 - - TRBV14 CASSYIAGPGEKLFF TGTGCCAGCAGCTATATCGCAGGGCCAGGGGAAAAACTGTTTTTT
TRBJ2-3 - TRBD2 TRBV2 CASTSGGGTDTQYF TGTGCCAGCACTAGCGGGGGCGGCACAGATACGCAGTATTTT
TRBJ2-1 - TRBD2 TRBV29-1 CSVGTIIDEQFF TGCAGCGTGGGGACTATTATCGATGAGCAGTTCTTC
TRBJ1-4 - - TRBV19 CASSIGQGGEKLFF TGTGCCAGTAGTATAGGGCAGGGTGGAGAAAAACTGTTTTTT
TRBJ2-7 - TRBD1 TRBV5-1 CASSFSPGTGGREQYF TGCGCCAGCAGCTTTAGTCCCGGGACAGGGGGCAGAGAGCAGTACTTC
TRBJ1-2 - - TRBV6-5 CASSPEWGDGYTF TGTGCCAGCAGCCCGGAGTGGGGGGATGGCTACACCTTC
TRBJ1-3 - - TRBV6-4 CASSDASIWGRGLSGNTIYF TGTGCCAGCAGTGACGCGTCCATTTGGGGTAGGGGTCTCTCTGGAAACACCATATATTTT